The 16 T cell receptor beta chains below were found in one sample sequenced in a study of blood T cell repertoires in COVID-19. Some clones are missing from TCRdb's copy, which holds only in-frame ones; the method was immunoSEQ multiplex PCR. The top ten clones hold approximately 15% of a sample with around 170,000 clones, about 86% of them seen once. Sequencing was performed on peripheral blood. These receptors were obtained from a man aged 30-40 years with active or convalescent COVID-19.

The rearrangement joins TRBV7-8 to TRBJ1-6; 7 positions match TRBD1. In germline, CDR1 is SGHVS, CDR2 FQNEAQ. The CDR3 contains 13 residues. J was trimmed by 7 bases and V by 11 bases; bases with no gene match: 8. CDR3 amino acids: CAGRDSQNSPLHF. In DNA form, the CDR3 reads TGTGCCGGGCGGGACAGCCAAAATTCACCCCTCCACTTT.

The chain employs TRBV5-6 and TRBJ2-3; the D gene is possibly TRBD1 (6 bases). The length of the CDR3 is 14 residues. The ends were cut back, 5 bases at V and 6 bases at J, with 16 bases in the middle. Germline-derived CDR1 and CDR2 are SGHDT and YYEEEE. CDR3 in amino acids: CASRRGTGSDTQYF. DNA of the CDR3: TGTGCCAGCAGACGGGGAACAGGGTCCGATACGCAGTATTTT.

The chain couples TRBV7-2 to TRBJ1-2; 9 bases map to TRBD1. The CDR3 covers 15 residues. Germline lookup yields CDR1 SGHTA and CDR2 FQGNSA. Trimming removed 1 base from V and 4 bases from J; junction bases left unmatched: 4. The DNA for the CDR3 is TGTGCCAGCAGCTTAGGGGGACAGGGTAGCTATGGCTACACCTTC. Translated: CASSLGGQGSYGYTF.

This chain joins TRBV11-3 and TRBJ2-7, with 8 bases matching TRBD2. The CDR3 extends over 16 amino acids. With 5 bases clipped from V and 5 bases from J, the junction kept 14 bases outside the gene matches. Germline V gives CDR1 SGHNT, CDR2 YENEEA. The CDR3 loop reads CASSPAPLAGGHEQYF. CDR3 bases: TGTGCCAGCAGCCCAGCCCCCCTGGCGGGAGGCCACGAGCAGTACTTC. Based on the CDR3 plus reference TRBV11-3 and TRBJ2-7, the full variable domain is EAGVVQSPRYKIIEKKQPVAFWCNPISGHNTLYWYLQNLGQGPELLIRYENEEAVDDSQLPKDRFSAERLKGVDSTLKIQPAELGDSAVYLCASSPAPLAGGHEQYFGPGTRLTVT.

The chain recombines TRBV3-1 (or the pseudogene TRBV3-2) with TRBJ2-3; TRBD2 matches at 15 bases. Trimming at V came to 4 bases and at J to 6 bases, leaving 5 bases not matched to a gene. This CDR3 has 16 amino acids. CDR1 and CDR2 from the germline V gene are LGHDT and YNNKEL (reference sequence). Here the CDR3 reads CASSLRGTSGRDTQYF. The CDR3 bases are TGTGCCAGCAGCCTCCGAGGGACTAGCGGGAGGGATACGCAGTATTTT.

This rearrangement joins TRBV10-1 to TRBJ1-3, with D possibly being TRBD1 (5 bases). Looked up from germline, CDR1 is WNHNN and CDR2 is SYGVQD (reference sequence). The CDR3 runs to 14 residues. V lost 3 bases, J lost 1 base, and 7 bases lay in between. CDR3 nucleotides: TGCGCCAGCAGTGACCCAGGGTCTGGAAACACCATATATTTT. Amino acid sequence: CASSDPGSGNTIYF.

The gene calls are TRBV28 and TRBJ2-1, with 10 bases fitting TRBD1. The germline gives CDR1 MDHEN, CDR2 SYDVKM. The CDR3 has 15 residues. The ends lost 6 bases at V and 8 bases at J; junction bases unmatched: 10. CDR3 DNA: TGTGCCAGCAGCCTTGGGACAGGGGAAGGCGATGAGCAGTTCTTC. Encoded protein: CASSLGTGEGDEQFF.

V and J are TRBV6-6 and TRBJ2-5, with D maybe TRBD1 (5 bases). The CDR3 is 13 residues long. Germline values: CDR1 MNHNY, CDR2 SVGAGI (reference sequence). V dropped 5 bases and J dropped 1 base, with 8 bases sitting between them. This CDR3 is CASSDRGQETQYF. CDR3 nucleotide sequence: TGTGCCAGCAGTGACAGAGGCCAAGAGACCCAGTACTTC.

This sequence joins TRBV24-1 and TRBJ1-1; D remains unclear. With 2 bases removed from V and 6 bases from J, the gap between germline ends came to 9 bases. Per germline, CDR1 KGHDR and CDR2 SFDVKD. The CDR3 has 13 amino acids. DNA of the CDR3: TGTGCCACCAGTGATTCCCGGGTGGCTGAAGCTTTCTTT. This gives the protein CATSDSRVAEAFF.

In DNA form, the CDR3 reads TGCGCCAGCAGTGAGGGACAGGCCTTTATAGGTGAGCAGTTCTTC. It codes for CASSEGQAFIGEQFF. The chain carries TRBV10-1 and TRBJ2-1, with 7 bases matching TRBD1. Germline V gene lookup returns CDR1 WNHNN and CDR2 SYGVQD (reference sequence). There are 15 residues in the CDR3. The junction had 10 bases not matched to a gene; V was cut back by 2 bases and J by 9 bases.

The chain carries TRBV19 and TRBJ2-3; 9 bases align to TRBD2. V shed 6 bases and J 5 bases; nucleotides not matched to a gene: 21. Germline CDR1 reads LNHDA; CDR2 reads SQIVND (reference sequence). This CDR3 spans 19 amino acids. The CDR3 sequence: CASSDRGVASGTAGDTQYF. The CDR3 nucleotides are TGTGCCAGTAGCGATCGGGGGGTTGCTAGCGGGACGGCGGGAGATACGCAGTATTTT.

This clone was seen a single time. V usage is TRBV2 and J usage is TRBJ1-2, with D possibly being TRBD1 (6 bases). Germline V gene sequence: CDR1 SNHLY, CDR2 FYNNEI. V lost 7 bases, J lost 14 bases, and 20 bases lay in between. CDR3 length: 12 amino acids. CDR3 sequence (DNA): TGTGCCAGCACCCTGGACAGCGTTAAAGGGACCTTC. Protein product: CASTLDSVKGTF.

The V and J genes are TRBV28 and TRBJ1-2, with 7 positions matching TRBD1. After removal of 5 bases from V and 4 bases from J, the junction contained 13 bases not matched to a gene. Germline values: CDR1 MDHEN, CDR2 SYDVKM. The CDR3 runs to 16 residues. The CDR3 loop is CASSVILRDRTYGYTF. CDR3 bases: TGTGCCAGCAGTGTTATCCTTCGGGACAGAACCTATGGCTACACCTTC.

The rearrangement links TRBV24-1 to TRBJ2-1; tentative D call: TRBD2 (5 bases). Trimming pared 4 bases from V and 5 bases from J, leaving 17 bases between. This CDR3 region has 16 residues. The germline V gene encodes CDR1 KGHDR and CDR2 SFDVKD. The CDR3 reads CATSDPNGLGDNEQFF. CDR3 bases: TGTGCCACCAGTGACCCAAATGGACTGGGAGACAATGAGCAGTTCTTC.

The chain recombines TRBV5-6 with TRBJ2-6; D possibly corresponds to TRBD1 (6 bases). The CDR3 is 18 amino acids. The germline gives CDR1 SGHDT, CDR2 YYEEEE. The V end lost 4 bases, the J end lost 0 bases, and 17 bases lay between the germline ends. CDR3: CASSLGNRVVSGANVLTF. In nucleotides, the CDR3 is TGTGCCAGCAGCCTTGGAAACAGGGTAGTCTCTGGGGCCAACGTCCTGACTTTC.

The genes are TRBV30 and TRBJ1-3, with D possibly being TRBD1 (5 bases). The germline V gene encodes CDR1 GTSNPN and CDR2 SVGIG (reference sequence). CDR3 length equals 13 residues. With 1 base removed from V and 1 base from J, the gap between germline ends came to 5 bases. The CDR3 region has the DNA TGTGCCTGGAGTGCAGGGTCTGGAAACACCATATATTTT. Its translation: CAWSAGSGNTIYF.